The 26 T cell receptor beta chains presented below share a single source sample, sequenced in a study of beta chain features in type 1 diabetes. Study findings and constraints: In all four CD4+ subsets, TCRB CDR3 length was significantly, moderately reduced in type 1 diabetes.

These receptors lack a known antigen. The authors reverse transcribed all of the isolated RNA, so sequencing captured expressed TCRB transcripts. Sequenced by immunoSEQ multiplex PCR; TCRdb stores in-frame clones only, minus some. Among some 270,000 clones listed, roughly a tenth were seen once. What was sequenced was naive CD4+ T cells from blood. These receptors were taken from a man aged 25 to 40 with type 1 diabetes.

This clone was seen a handful of times. The chain has TRBV7-6 and TRBJ1-3; perhaps TRBD1 as D (6 bases). Deletions cut 4 bases from V and 0 bases from J, with 10 bases between. The CDR3 runs to 15 residues. The V gene's germline CDR1 is SGHVS and CDR2 FNYEAQ. The CDR3 coding sequence is TGTGCCAGCAGCTCCGCGACAGGCTCTGGAAACACCATATATTTT. Protein sequence: CASSSATGSGNTIYF.

This clone was recorded a few times. The rearrangement links TRBV19 to TRBJ2-1, with 10 bases identical to TRBD1. V trimming: 7 bases; J trimming: 6 bases; junction bases outside the gene matches: 6. Germline V CDR1 and CDR2: LNHDA, SQIVND (reference sequence). The CDR3 contains 14 residues. DNA for the CDR3: TGTGCCAGTAACCGGGACAGGGGTCGCAATGAGCAGTTCTTC. Its translation is CASNRDRGRNEQFF. Based on the CDR3 plus reference TRBV19 and TRBJ2-1, the full variable domain is DGGITQSPKYLFRKEGQNVTLSCEQNLNHDAMYWYRQDPGQGLRLIYYSQIVNDFQKGDIAEGYSVSREKKESFPLTVTSAQKNPTAFYLCASNRDRGRNEQFFGPGTRLTVL.

A note on this clone: Additional DNA sequences in this sample encode the identical CDR3. CDR3 amino acids: CSASGTDTQYF. The CDR3, as DNA: TGCAGTGCTAGCGGTACAGATACGCAGTATTTT. The chain joins TRBV20-1 to TRBJ2-3; D unclear. CDR3 length: 11 residues. V was pared by 3 bases and J by 3 bases, with 4 bases between. CDR1 and CDR2 (germline): DFQATT, SNEGSKA (reference sequence).

This clone was detected only a few times. J is TRBJ2-2 and V is TRBV5-8, with a tentative D call TRBD2 (5 bases). Germline CDR1 is SGHTS and CDR2 is YDEGEE. CDR3 length equals 16 residues. Deletions cut 4 bases from V and 4 bases from J, with 17 bases between. The CDR3 sequence is CASSPRSGVITGELFF. CDR3 DNA sequence: TGTGCCAGCAGCCCTCGTTCCGGGGTCATCACCGGGGAGCTGTTTTTT.

This clone was detected only a few times. The chain combines TRBV2 with TRBJ2-1; D perhaps matches TRBD1 (5 bases). The CDR3 runs 18 residues. CDR1 is SNHLY, CDR2 FYNNEI, per germline. V lost 2 bases to trimming and J lost 0 bases, with 17 bases between them. CDR3 sequence (DNA): TGTGCCAGCAGTGAAAAACCGGACACCATTCGCTCCTACAATGAGCAGTTCTTC. This codes for CASSEKPDTIRSYNEQFF.

V gene TRBV20-1 combines with J gene TRBJ2-5; TRBD1 might be the D (5 bases). The CDR3 has 11 amino acids. The V gene's germline CDR1 is DFQATT and CDR2 SNEGSKA (reference sequence). Trimming left V 4 bases short and J 6 bases short, with 9 bases between. This chain's CDR3 is CSAIRQQTQYF. CDR3 bases: TGCAGTGCTATCCGACAGCAGACCCAGTACTTC.

V usage is TRBV28 and J usage is TRBJ2-4; D gene ambiguous. The germline V and J ends were trimmed by 1 base and 10 bases, with 5 bases remaining between them. The V gene's germline CDR1 is MDHEN and CDR2 SYDVKM. The CDR3 spans 11 residues. The CDR3 is CASSLSEIQYF. CDR3 sequence (DNA): TGTGCCAGCAGTTTATCAGAAATTCAGTACTTC.

The J gene is TRBJ2-2, the V gene TRBV5-1; a weak D match, TRBD1 (5 bases). CDR3 size: 14 residues. V was pared by 7 bases and J by 4 bases, with 14 bases between. The germline V gene has CDR1 SGHRS and CDR2 YFSETQ. CDR3 DNA sequence: TGCGCCAGCTTTAACCCTAGGGGCACCGGGGAGCTGTTTTTT. Translation gives CASFNPRGTGELFF.

This clone was detected only a few times. V and J are TRBV7-2 and TRBJ2-5, with no clear D. V was clipped by 7 bases and J by 2 bases, with 17 bases between them. CDR1 and CDR2 (germline): SGHTA, FQGNSA. The CDR3 sequence is 15 residues long. The DNA for the CDR3 is TGTGCCAGCACCTCCACCCCCTACCAACAAGAGACCCAGTACTTC. It specifies CASTSTPYQQETQYF.

This clone came up a few times. This rearrangement joins TRBV5-4 to TRBJ1-1; 8 positions agree with TRBD1. The trim removed 7 bases at V and 2 bases at J, leaving 7 bases unmatched. This CDR3 is 14 amino acids long. CDR1 and CDR2 from the germline V gene are SGHNT and YYREEE (reference sequence). The CDR3 DNA sequence: TGTGCCAGCGGATCAGGGGGCAGAAACACTGAAGCTTTCTTT. This encodes CASGSGGRNTEAFF.

The chain couples TRBV30 to TRBJ1-5, with D perhaps TRBD1 (5 bases). The CDR3 is 14 residues long. V lost 0 bases and J 7 bases, leaving 13 bases between the germline ends. Germline CDR1 reads GTSNPN; CDR2 reads SVGIG (reference sequence). The CDR3 region has the DNA TGTGCCTGGAGTGTTGGACACGAGCGACAGCCCCAGCATTTT. It translates to CAWSVGHERQPQHF.

This chain uses TRBV19 with TRBJ2-7; maybe TRBD1 (6 bases). Germline loops: CDR1 LNHDA, CDR2 SQIVND (reference sequence). Trimming took 5 bases from V and 0 from J, leaving 11 bases between them. The CDR3 has 14 amino acids. CDR3 protein: CASSWDTYSYEQYF. The CDR3 DNA sequence: TGTGCCAGTAGTTGGGACACTTACTCCTACGAGCAGTACTTC.

A few counts support this clone. This chain uses TRBV7-2 with TRBJ1-1; D gene uncertain. The germline gives CDR1 SGHTA, CDR2 FQGNSA. The V and J ends lost 2 bases and 4 bases respectively, with 5 bases between them. CDR3 length equals 12 residues. The CDR3 sequence: CASSLIGTEAFF. In nucleotides, the CDR3 is TGTGCCAGCAGCTTAATCGGCACTGAAGCTTTCTTT.

This clone was recorded a few times. This chain links TRBV30 with TRBJ2-7; D is perhaps TRBD1 (5 bases). Germline CDR1 reads GTSNPN; CDR2 reads SVGIG (reference sequence). Trimming removed 0 bases from V and 2 bases from J, with 11 bases in between. The CDR3 is made up of 14 amino acids. CDR3 residues: CAWSVAGHPYEQYF. CDR3 nucleotides: TGTGCCTGGAGTGTGGCAGGACACCCCTACGAGCAGTACTTC.

V gene TRBV6-6 combines with J gene TRBJ1-2, with 7 bases aligning to TRBD1. Germline V CDR1 and CDR2: MNHNY, SVGAGI (reference sequence). CDR3 size: 14 residues. V shed 6 bases and J 2 bases; nucleotides not matched to a gene: 6. CDR3 protein: CASSSNRGNYGYTF. The DNA of the CDR3 is TGTGCCAGCAGCTCTAACAGGGGAAACTATGGCTACACCTTC.

This clone was seen a handful of times. The chain links TRBV4-1 to TRBJ2-5, with 7 bases aligning to TRBD2. The length of the CDR3 is 15 residues. V gave up 1 base and J gave up 4 bases; unmatched junction bases: 6. Germline assignment: CDR1 MGHRA and CDR2 YSYEKL. The DNA for the CDR3 is TGCGCCAGCAGCCAAGGAGAGCGGGGTCGAGAGACCCAGTACTTC. It yields the protein CASSQGERGRETQYF.

V usage is TRBV6-6 and J usage is TRBJ2-7, with 11 bases fitting TRBD1. The germline V gene encodes CDR1 MNHNY and CDR2 SVGAGI (reference sequence). The CDR3 is 14 amino acids. The V segment lost 6 bases and the J segment 5 bases; nucleotides outside the gene matches: 6. This CDR3 is CASSPRTGGNEQYF. In DNA, the CDR3 is TGTGCCAGCAGCCCCAGGACAGGGGGCAACGAGCAGTACTTC.

This clone was detected only a few times. The chain has TRBV5-1 and TRBJ1-4; TRBD1 might be the D (5 bases). V lost 0 bases and J lost 8, with 8 bases in between. Germline assignment: CDR1 SGHRS and CDR2 YFSETQ. The CDR3 totals 13 residues. For the CDR3, the DNA is TGCGCCAGCAGCTTGGCTCCAGGGGAAAAACTGTTTTTT. It yields the protein CASSLAPGEKLFF.

CDR3 nucleotide sequence: TGTGCCAGCAGCTTACAGCAGGGTGCCACTGAAGCTTTCTTT. Amino acid sequence: CASSLQQGATEAFF. The gene calls are TRBV7-9 and TRBJ1-1; D possibly corresponds to TRBD1 (5 bases). V lost 2 bases, J lost 4 bases, and 11 bases lay in between. Germline V gene data show CDR1 as SEHNR and CDR2 as FQNEAQ (reference sequence). The CDR3 covers 14 residues.

This clone was recorded a few times. CDR3 sequence reads: CASSRGFTDTQYF. CDR3 bases: TGTGCCAGCAGTCGCGGATTCACAGATACGCAGTATTTT. The rearrangement joins TRBV27 to TRBJ2-3; D remains ambiguous. V lost 5 bases, J lost 2 bases, and 8 bases lay in between. The CDR3 runs 13 residues. Germline CDR1 and CDR2: MNHEY and SMNVEV (reference sequence).

The rearrangement links TRBV6-5 to TRBJ2-7, with TRBD1 identical over 7 bases. V was pared by 11 bases and J by 5 bases, with 6 bases of the junction left unmatched. The CDR3 has 11 residues. The germline V gene encodes CDR1 MNHEY and CDR2 SVGAGI. CDR3 sequence (DNA): TGTGCCGCCAAGGGGGCCAACGAGCAGTACTTC. Encoded protein: CAAKGANEQYF.

There are a few counts of this clone. J is TRBJ2-1 and V is TRBV5-1; 13 nucleotides align to TRBD2. Germline V gene data show CDR1 as SGHRS and CDR2 as YFSETQ. The V segment lost 1 base and the J segment 8 bases; nucleotides outside the gene matches: 9. The CDR3 loop spans 17 amino acids. The CDR3 here is CASSLMPTLAGGDEQFF. For the CDR3, the DNA is TGCGCCAGCAGCTTGATGCCGACACTAGCGGGGGGGGATGAGCAGTTCTTC.

This CDR3 is CASSEGQGQETQYF. The DNA of the CDR3 is TGTGCCAGCAGCGAGGGTCAGGGGCAAGAGACCCAGTACTTC. The chain couples TRBV5-8 to TRBJ2-5; possibly TRBD1 for D (6 bases). Trimming left V 4 bases short and J 2 bases short, with 12 bases between. The CDR3 totals 14 residues. CDR1 SGHTS and CDR2 YDEGEE come from the germline V gene.

The chain employs TRBV4-3 and TRBJ1-1, with D possibly TRBD1 on 6 matching bases. The V and J ends lost 3 bases and 12 bases respectively, with 20 bases between them. This CDR3 has 14 residues. CDR1 LGHNA and CDR2 YSLEER come from the germline V gene. This chain's CDR3 is CASSQPGETARSFF. The CDR3 DNA is TGCGCCAGCAGCCAGCCAGGGGAGACCGCCAGATCTTTCTTT.

The chain combines TRBV28 with TRBJ2-7, with TRBD1 matching 7 bases. The length of the CDR3 is 13 residues. Trimming cost V 5 bases and J 4 bases; bases outside gene matches: 5. Germline loops: CDR1 MDHEN, CDR2 SYDVKM. The CDR3 loop is CASSIRDSYEQYF. The CDR3 DNA is TGTGCCAGCAGTATCCGGGACAGTTACGAGCAGTACTTC.

The rearrangement joins TRBV6-5 to TRBJ2-3; D is unresolved. This CDR3 has 12 amino acids. V dropped 7 bases and J dropped 5 bases, with 10 bases sitting between them. Germline V lookup: CDR1 MNHEY, CDR2 SVGAGI. This CDR3 reads CASNQWRDTQYF. CDR3 in DNA: TGTGCCAGCAATCAGTGGAGAGATACGCAGTATTTT.